This T cell receptor beta chain originates from a study of blood T cells in healthy people across ages. The use of a sample-barcoded 5' primer and a J-beta primer mix characterized a second PCR of 7 to 11 cycles. Every cDNA molecule carried a tag from a template-switch adaptor bearing 12 random nucleotides. MiXCR was run by TCRdb on the 5' RACE reads, yielding one entry per CDR3 protein. The table has 800,000 or so distinct CDR3 sequences, about 25% seen once. This CDR3 contains 15 residues. The germline CDR1 and CDR2 sequences are SNHLY and FYNNEI. Trimming removed 2 bases from V and 13 bases from J; junction bases left unmatched: 16. These sequences were also reported in another study, on T cells of mothers and their children. That source notes: RNA extracted was entirely used for cDNA synthesis, around 1.6 ug per 15 ul. The M1S primer of the second PCR added sample barcodes and 2-4 random nucleotides. Related and unrelated pairs show TCR recombination output that thymic selection shapes similarly.

This chain connects TRBV2 to TRBJ2-5, with 7 bases aligning to TRBD1. Sequences were obtained from blood. This TCR was recovered from a boy aged 5-17 years in good health. The CDR3 is CASSEKRTGMPRPYF. The CDR3, as DNA: TGTGCCAGCAGTGAAAAAAGGACAGGCATGCCCAGGCCGTACTTC.